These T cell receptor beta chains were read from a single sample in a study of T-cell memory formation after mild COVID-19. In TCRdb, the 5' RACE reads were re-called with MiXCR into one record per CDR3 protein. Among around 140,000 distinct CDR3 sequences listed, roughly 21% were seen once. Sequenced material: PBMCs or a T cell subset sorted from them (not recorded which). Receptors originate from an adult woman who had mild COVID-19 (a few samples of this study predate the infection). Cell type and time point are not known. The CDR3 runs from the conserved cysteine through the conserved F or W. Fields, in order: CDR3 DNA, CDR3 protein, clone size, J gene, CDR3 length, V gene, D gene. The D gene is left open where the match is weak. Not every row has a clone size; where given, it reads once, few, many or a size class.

TGTGCCAGCAGCCTAGAACTAATATCATCAGGTGTTGATGGCTACACCTTC	CASSLELISSGVDGYTF	.	TRBJ1-2	17	TRBV7-2	.
TGTGCCAGCAGCCAAGGGGGACCCCGCGGGGAGACCCAGTACTTC	CASSQGGPRGETQYF	many	TRBJ2-5	15	TRBV14	.
TGCAGTGCTAGACGCGGGACAGGGAGTTCACCCCTCCACTTT	CSARRGTGSSPLHF	few	TRBJ1-6	14	TRBV20-1	TRBD1
TGTGCCAGCAGCTTAGGCCCCGTCACAGATACGCAGTATTTT	CASSLGPVTDTQYF	many	TRBJ2-3	14	TRBV7-8	.
TGCGCCAGCAGCTTGGGGGCAGCCCCGAACACTGAAGCTTTCTTT	CASSLGAAPNTEAFF	few	TRBJ1-1	15	TRBV5-1	.
TGTGCCAGCAGTTTAGCCGCAGGGAGCACTGAAGCTTTCTTT	CASSLAAGSTEAFF	.	TRBJ1-1	14	TRBV12-3/TRBV12-4	.
TGTGCCAGCAGCTTAGTCGGGGGTAACACTGAAGCTTTCTTT	CASSLVGGNTEAFF	.	TRBJ1-1	14	TRBV7-2	.
TGTGCCAGCAGCCAAATGACTAGCGGTCCGGGGGCCCAGTACTTC	CASSQMTSGPGAQYF	few	TRBJ2-5	15	TRBV3-1	TRBD2
TGTGCCAGCAGTTTATACAGAGAACAAGCTGAAGCTTTCTTT	CASSLYREQAEAFF	few	TRBJ1-1	14	TRBV12-3/TRBV12-4	.
TGTGCCACCAGTGACCCCGGACAGGGCGGAAATACGCAGTATTTT	CATSDPGQGGNTQYF	few	TRBJ2-3	15	TRBV24-1	TRBD1
TGTGCCAGCAGCCCCCAGGGGACTACCAGGAATGAGCAGTTCTTC	CASSPQGTTRNEQFF	.	TRBJ2-1	15	TRBV7-3	.
TGTGCCAGCAGCTTAAGCCTGGAAAGGCAGTTCTTC	CASSLSLERQFF	few	TRBJ2-1	12	TRBV7-2	.
TGTGCCAGCAGTCCGGGACGGGCAATGAGCCTCTATGGCTACACCTTC	CASSPGRAMSLYGYTF	.	TRBJ1-2	16	TRBV12-3/TRBV12-4	.
TGTGCCAGCAGCTTAAATTCTAGGGGGGCCCAAGAGACCCAGTACTTC	CASSLNSRGAQETQYF	.	TRBJ2-5	16	TRBV7-3	.
TGTGCCAGCAGTTACTCGACCACCGGGTGGCAAGAAAACATTCAGTACTTC	CASSYSTTGWQENIQYF	few	TRBJ2-4	17	TRBV6-5	.
TGCGCCAGCAGCTTGGCTGGGGGGAGGGCCGGAAATGAGCAGTTCTTC	CASSLAGGRAGNEQFF	few	TRBJ2-1	16	TRBV5-1	TRBD2
TGTGCCAGCAGCCTGCGGGACGGAAACACTGAAGCTTTCTTT	CASSLRDGNTEAFF	.	TRBJ1-1	14	TRBV3-1	.
TGTGCCAGCAGCCAACCTAGGCTAGCGGGCTATGGTTCTGGGGCCAACGTCCTGACTTTC	CASSQPRLAGYGSGANVLTF	.	TRBJ2-6	20	TRBV4-2	TRBD2
TGTGCCAGCACCCGAGGGGGGGTCATGAACACTGAAGCTTTCTTT	CASTRGGVMNTEAFF	few	TRBJ1-1	15	TRBV2	.
TGTGCCAGCAGTAGACCAGGGGGCGGAGAGCAGTTCTTC	CASSRPGGGEQFF	many	TRBJ2-1	13	TRBV6-2/TRBV6-3	TRBD1
TGTGCCACCAGTGGACGGGACGTCCCCTACGAGCAGTACTTC	CATSGRDVPYEQYF	once	TRBJ2-7	14	TRBV24-1	.
TGTGCCAGCAGGCCCGGACAGGGCTACGAGCAGTACTTC	CASRPGQGYEQYF	many	TRBJ2-7	13	TRBV6-6	TRBD1
TGTGCCAGCAGTTACTCCTCGGGGGAGGCTGGCTACACCTTC	CASSYSSGEAGYTF	.	TRBJ1-2	14	TRBV6-5	.
TGTGCCAGCAGTGGGCCGGGACAGGGTACTTACGAGCAGTACTTC	CASSGPGQGTYEQYF	few	TRBJ2-7	15	TRBV2	TRBD1
TGTGCCAGCAGCCTAAAGACAGGGAAAATTGAGACCCAGTACTTC	CASSLKTGKIETQYF	.	TRBJ2-5	15	TRBV7-9	TRBD1
TGTGCCAGCAGCTTCCGGGACAGACTCAATCAGCCCCAGCATTTT	CASSFRDRLNQPQHF	few	TRBJ1-5	15	TRBV28	TRBD1
TGTGCCAGCAGTTACTCTCCAGCAGAGACCCAGTACTTC	CASSYSPAETQYF	few	TRBJ2-5	13	TRBV6-2/TRBV6-3	.
TGTGCCATCAGTGACCTCGAGACTCGGGGGGGGCCTCTTTCCGAGCAGTACTTC	CAISDLETRGGPLSEQYF	few	TRBJ2-7	18	TRBV10-3	TRBD2
TGTGCCAGCAGTTACTCCGGGACTTCCAGCTCCTACAATGAGCAGTTCTTC	CASSYSGTSSSYNEQFF	few	TRBJ2-1	17	TRBV6-2/TRBV6-3	.
TGTGCCAGCAGCTTGGGACAGGGAGGGAACTTTGAGCAGTTCTTC	CASSLGQGGNFEQFF	few	TRBJ2-1	15	TRBV5-4	.
TGCAGTGCTTATCGGGGCTATGGCTACACCTTC	CSAYRGYGYTF	.	TRBJ1-2	11	TRBV20-1	.
TGTGCCAGCAGCCAATCTGGAGCCGGAAACCAAGAGACCCAGTACTTC	CASSQSGAGNQETQYF	.	TRBJ2-5	16	TRBV3-1	.
TGTGCCAGCAGCCTACGGGGGGGCCAGGGAAATGAGCAGTTCTTC	CASSLRGGQGNEQFF	few	TRBJ2-1	15	TRBV3-1	TRBD2
TGTGCCAGTAGTATCCCAGGGGTAACCTACGAGCAGTACTTC	CASSIPGVTYEQYF	.	TRBJ2-7	14	TRBV19	.
TGTGCCAGCAGCTTGGAGGGAACTCTCTATAATTCACCCCTCCACTTT	CASSLEGTLYNSPLHF	many	TRBJ1-6	16	TRBV5-6	.